The clone carrying this T cell receptor (beta chain) is a singleton in its sample. Per the germline V gene, CDR1 is MGHRA and CDR2 is YSYEKL. The trim removed 4 bases at V and 6 bases at J, leaving 9 bases unmatched. This CDR3 has 15 amino acids. Sequencing was performed with immunoSEQ multiplex PCR; in TCRdb, only in-frame clones are kept and a portion is missing. The sample shows 48,000 or so clones, roughly 92% of them seen only once. This sample stems from a study of control samples from healthy donors and cancer patients. V usage is TRBV4-1 and J usage is TRBJ2-1; 7 bases map to TRBD2. This TCR was sampled from a woman in her forties or fifties with head and neck cancer. The specimen was PBMCs. The CDR3 DNA reads as TGCGCCAGCAGCCCCCGGGTAGCGGGCTTCAATGAGCAGTTCTTC. This gives the protein CASSPRVAGFNEQFF.